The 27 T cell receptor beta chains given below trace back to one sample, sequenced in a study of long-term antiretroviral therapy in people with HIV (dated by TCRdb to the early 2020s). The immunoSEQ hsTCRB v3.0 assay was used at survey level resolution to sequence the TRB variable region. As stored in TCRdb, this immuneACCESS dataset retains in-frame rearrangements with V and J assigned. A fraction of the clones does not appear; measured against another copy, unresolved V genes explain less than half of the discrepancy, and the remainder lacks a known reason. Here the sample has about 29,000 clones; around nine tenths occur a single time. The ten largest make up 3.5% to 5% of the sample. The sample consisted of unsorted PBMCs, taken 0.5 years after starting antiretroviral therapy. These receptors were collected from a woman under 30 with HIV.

For the CDR3, the DNA is TGTGCCAGCAGCGTAGACAGGGGGGATGGCTACACCTTC. It is translated as CASSVDRGDGYTF. The chain recombines TRBV9 with TRBJ1-2, with 8 positions matching TRBD1. Germline lookup yields CDR1 SGDLS and CDR2 YYNGEE. The CDR3 sequence is 13 residues long. The ends lost 0 bases at V and 6 bases at J; junction bases unmatched: 1.

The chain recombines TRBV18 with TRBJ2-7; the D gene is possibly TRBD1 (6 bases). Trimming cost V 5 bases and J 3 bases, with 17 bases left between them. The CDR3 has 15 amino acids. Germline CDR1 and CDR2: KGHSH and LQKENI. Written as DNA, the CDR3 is TGTGCCAGCTCAGCGTTTCCAACAGGGATCTACGAGCAGTACTTC. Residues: CASSAFPTGIYEQYF. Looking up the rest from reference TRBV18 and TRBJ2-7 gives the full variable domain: NAGVMQNPRHLVRRRGQEARLRCSPMKGHSHVYWYRQLPEEGLKFMVYLQKENIIDESGMPKERFSAEFPKEGPSILRIQQVVRGDSAAYFCASSAFPTGIYEQYFGPGTRLTVT.

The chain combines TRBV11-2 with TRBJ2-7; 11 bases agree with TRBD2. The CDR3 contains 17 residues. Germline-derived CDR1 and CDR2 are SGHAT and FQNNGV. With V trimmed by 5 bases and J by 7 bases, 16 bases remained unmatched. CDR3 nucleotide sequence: TGTGCCAGCAGCCAATGGAGTAGCGGGAGGGCCCTCTGGGAGCAGTACTTC. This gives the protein CASSQWSSGRALWEQYF.

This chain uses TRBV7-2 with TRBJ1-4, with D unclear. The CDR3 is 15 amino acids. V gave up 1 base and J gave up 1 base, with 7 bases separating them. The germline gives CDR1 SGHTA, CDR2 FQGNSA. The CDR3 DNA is TGTGCCAGCAGCTTAGGTGGCGAAACTAATGAAAAACTGTTTTTT. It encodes CASSLGGETNEKLFF.

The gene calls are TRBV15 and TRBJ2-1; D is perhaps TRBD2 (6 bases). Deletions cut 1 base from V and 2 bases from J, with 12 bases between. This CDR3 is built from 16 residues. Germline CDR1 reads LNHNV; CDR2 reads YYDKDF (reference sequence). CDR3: CATSRVLGGPYNEQFF. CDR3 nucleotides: TGTGCCACCAGCAGAGTTTTGGGGGGACCCTACAATGAGCAGTTCTTC.

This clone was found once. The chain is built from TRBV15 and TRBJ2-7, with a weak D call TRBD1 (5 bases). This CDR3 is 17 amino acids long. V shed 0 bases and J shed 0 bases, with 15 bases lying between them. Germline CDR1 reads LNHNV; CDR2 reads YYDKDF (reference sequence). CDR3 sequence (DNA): TGTGCCACCAGCAGAGATGCGGCAGGGTCCATCTCCTACGAGCAGTACTTC. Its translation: CATSRDAAGSISYEQYF. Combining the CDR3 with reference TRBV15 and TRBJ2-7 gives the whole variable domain DAMVIQNPRYQVTQFGKPVTLSCSQTLNHNVMYWYQQKSSQAPKLLFHYYDKDFNNEADTPDNFQSRRPNTSFCFLDIRSPGLGDTAMYLCATSRDAAGSISYEQYFGPGTRLTVT.

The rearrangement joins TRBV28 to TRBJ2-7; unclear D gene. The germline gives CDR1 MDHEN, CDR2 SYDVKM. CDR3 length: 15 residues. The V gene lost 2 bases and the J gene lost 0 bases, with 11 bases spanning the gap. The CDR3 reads CASSLRRASSYEQYF. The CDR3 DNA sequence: TGTGCCAGCAGTTTACGACGGGCGAGCTCCTACGAGCAGTACTTC. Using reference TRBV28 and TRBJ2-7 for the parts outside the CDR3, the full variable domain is DVKVTQSSRYLVKRTGEKVFLECVQDMDHENMFWYRQDPGLGLRLIYFSYDVKMKEKGDIPEGYSVSREKKERFSLILESASTNQTSMYLCASSLRRASSYEQYFGPGTRLTVT.

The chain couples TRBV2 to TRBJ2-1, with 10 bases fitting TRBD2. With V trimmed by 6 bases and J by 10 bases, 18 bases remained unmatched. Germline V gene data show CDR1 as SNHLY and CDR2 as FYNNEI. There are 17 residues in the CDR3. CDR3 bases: TGTGCCAGCAGGGGCGGCGGGGCTAGCGGGAGAAGAGGGGAGCAGTTCTTC. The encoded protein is CASRGGGASGRRGEQFF.

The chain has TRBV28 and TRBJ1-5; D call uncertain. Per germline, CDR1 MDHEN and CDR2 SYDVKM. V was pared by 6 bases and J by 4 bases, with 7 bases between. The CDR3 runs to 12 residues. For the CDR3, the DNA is TGTGCCAGCAGCCCCGAGAATCAGCCCCAGCATTTT. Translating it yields CASSPENQPQHF.

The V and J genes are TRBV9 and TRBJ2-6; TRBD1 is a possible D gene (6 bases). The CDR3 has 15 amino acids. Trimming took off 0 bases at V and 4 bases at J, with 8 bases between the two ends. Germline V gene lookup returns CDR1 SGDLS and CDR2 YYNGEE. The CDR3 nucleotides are TGTGCCAGCAGCGTAGTGACAGGCGGGGCCAACGTCCTGACTTTC. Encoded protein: CASSVVTGGANVLTF.

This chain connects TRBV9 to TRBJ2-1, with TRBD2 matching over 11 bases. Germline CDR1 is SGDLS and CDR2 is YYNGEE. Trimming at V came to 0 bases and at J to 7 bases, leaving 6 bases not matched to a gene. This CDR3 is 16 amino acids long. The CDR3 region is CASSVALTSGSNEQFF. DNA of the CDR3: TGTGCCAGCAGCGTAGCGCTCACTAGCGGGAGTAATGAGCAGTTCTTC. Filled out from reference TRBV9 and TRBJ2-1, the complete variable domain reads DSGVTQTPKHLITATGQRVTLRCSPRSGDLSVYWYQQSLDQGLQFLIQYYNGEERAKGNILERFSAQQFPDLHSELNLSSLELGDSALYFCASSVALTSGSNEQFFGPGTRLTVL.

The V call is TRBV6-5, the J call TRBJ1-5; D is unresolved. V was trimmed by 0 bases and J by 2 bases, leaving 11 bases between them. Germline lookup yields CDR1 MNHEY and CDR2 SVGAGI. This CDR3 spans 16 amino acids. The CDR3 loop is CASSYSTDSCNQPQHF. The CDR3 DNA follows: TGTGCCAGCAGTTACTCCACAGACTCGTGCAATCAGCCCCAGCATTTT.

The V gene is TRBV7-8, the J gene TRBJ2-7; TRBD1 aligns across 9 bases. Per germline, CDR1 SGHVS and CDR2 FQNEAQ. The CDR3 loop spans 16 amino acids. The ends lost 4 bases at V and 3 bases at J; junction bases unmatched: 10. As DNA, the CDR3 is TGTGCCAGCAGCTCCGAACTCCGGGACAGGGTCTACGAGCAGTACTTC. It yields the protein CASSSELRDRVYEQYF.

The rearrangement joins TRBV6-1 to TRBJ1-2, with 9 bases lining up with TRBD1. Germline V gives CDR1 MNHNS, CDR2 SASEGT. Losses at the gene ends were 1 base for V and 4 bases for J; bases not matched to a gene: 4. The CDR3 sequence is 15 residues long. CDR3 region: CASSEGQGGIYGYTF. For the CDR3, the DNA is TGTGCCAGCAGTGAAGGACAGGGGGGGATCTATGGCTACACCTTC.

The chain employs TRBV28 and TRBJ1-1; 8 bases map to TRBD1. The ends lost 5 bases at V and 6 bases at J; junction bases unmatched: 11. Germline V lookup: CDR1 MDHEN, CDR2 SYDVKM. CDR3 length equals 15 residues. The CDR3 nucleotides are TGTGCCAGCAGTGCCGCTACTCAGACAGGGGCTGAAGCTTTCTTT. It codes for CASSAATQTGAEAFF.

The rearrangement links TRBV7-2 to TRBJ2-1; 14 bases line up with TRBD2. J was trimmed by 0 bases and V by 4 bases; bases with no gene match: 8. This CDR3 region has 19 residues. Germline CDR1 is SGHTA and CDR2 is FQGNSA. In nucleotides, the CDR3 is TGTGCCAGCAGCTCGACCCCCGGGACTAGCGGGAGCTCCTACAATGAGCAGTTCTTC. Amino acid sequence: CASSSTPGTSGSSYNEQFF. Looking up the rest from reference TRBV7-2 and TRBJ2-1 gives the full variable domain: GAGVSQSPSNKVTEKGKDVELRCDPISGHTALYWYRQSLGQGLEFLIYFQGNSAPDKSGLPSDRFSAERTGGSVSTLTIQRTQQEDSAVYLCASSSTPGTSGSSYNEQFFGPGTRLTVL.

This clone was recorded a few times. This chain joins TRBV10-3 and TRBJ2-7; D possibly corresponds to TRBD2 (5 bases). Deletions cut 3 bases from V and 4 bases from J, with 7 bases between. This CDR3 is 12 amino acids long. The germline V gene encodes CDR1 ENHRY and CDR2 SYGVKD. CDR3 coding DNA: TGTGCCATCAGTGACGGCGGGTACGAGCAGTACTTC. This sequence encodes CAISDGGYEQYF.

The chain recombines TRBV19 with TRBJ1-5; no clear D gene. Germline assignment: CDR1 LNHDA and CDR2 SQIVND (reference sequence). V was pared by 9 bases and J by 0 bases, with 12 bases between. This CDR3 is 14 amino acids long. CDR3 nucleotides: TGTGCCAGCCGAAGGGCAGTTAGCAATCAGCCCCAGCATTTT. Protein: CASRRAVSNQPQHF.

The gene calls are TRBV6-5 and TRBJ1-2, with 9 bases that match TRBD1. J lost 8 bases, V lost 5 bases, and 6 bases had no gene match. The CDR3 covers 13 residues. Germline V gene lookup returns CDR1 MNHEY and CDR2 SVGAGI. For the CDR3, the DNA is TGTGCCAGCAGTCGGGGGACAGGGAACGGCTACACCTTC. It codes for CASSRGTGNGYTF.

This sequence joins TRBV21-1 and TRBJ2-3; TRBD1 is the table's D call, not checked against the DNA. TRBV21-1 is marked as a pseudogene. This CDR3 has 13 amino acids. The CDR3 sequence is CASSKAGLNTQYF. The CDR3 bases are TGTGCCAGCAGCAAAGCTGGCTTGAATACGCAGTATTTT.

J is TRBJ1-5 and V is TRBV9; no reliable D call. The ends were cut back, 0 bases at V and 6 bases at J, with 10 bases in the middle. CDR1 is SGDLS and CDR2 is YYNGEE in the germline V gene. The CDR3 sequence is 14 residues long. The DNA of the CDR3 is TGTGCCAGCAGCGTAGGGGGTACCGGTCAGCCCCAGCATTTT. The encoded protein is CASSVGGTGQPQHF.

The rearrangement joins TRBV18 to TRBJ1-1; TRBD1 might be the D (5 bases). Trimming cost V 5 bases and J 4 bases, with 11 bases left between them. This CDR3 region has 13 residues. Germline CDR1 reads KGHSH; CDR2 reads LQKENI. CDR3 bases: TGTGCCAGCTCAGAACGGACATTCACTGAAGCTTTCTTT. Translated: CASSERTFTEAFF. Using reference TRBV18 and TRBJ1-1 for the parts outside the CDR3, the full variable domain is NAGVMQNPRHLVRRRGQEARLRCSPMKGHSHVYWYRQLPEEGLKFMVYLQKENIIDESGMPKERFSAEFPKEGPSILRIQQVVRGDSAAYFCASSERTFTEAFFGQGTRLTVV.

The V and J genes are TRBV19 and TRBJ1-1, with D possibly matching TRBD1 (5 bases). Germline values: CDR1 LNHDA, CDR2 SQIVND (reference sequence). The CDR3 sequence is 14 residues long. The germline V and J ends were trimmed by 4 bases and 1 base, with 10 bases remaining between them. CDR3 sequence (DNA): TGTGCCAGTAGTAGGGCTAGGGGGAACACTGAAGCTTTCTTT. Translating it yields CASSRARGNTEAFF.

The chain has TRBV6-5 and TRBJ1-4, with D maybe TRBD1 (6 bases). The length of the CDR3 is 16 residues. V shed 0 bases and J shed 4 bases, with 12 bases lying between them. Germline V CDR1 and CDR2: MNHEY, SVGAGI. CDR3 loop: CASSYSTPRGNEKLFF. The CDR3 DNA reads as TGTGCCAGCAGTTACTCTACGCCCAGGGGTAATGAAAAACTGTTTTTT.

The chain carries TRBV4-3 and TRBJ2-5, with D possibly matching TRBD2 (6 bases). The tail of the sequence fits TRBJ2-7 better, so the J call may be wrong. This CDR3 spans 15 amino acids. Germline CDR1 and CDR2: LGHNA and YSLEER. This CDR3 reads CASSQESIGGYEQYF. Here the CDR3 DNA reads TGCGCCAGCAGCCAAGAATCGATCGGGGGCTACGAGCAGTACTTC.

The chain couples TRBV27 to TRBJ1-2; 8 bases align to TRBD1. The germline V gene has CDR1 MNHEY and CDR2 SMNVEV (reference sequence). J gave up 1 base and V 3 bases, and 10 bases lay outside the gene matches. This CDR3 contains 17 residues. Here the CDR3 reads CASSFLPGQGDNYGYTF. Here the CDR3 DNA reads TGTGCCAGCAGTTTCCTACCTGGACAGGGCGATAACTATGGCTACACCTTC.

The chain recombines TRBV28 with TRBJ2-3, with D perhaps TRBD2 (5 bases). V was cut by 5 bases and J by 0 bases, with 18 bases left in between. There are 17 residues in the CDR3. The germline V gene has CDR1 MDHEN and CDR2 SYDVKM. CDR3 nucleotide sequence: TGTGCCAGCAGTCCCGTTGGACGGGGATTTAGCACAGATACGCAGTATTTT. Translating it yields CASSPVGRGFSTDTQYF.